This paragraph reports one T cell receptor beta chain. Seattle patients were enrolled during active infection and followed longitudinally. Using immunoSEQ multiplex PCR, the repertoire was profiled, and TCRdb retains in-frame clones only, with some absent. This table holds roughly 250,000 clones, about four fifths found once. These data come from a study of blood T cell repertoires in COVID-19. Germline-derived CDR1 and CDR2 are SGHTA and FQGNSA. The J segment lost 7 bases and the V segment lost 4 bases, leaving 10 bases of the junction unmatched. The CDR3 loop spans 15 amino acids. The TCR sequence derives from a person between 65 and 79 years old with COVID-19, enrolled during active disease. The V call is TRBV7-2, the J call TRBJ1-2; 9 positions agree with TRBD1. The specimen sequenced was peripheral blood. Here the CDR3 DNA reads TGTGCCAGCAGCTGGAGACAGGGGGAAGTCGGTGGCTACACCTTC. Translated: CASSWRQGEVGGYTF.